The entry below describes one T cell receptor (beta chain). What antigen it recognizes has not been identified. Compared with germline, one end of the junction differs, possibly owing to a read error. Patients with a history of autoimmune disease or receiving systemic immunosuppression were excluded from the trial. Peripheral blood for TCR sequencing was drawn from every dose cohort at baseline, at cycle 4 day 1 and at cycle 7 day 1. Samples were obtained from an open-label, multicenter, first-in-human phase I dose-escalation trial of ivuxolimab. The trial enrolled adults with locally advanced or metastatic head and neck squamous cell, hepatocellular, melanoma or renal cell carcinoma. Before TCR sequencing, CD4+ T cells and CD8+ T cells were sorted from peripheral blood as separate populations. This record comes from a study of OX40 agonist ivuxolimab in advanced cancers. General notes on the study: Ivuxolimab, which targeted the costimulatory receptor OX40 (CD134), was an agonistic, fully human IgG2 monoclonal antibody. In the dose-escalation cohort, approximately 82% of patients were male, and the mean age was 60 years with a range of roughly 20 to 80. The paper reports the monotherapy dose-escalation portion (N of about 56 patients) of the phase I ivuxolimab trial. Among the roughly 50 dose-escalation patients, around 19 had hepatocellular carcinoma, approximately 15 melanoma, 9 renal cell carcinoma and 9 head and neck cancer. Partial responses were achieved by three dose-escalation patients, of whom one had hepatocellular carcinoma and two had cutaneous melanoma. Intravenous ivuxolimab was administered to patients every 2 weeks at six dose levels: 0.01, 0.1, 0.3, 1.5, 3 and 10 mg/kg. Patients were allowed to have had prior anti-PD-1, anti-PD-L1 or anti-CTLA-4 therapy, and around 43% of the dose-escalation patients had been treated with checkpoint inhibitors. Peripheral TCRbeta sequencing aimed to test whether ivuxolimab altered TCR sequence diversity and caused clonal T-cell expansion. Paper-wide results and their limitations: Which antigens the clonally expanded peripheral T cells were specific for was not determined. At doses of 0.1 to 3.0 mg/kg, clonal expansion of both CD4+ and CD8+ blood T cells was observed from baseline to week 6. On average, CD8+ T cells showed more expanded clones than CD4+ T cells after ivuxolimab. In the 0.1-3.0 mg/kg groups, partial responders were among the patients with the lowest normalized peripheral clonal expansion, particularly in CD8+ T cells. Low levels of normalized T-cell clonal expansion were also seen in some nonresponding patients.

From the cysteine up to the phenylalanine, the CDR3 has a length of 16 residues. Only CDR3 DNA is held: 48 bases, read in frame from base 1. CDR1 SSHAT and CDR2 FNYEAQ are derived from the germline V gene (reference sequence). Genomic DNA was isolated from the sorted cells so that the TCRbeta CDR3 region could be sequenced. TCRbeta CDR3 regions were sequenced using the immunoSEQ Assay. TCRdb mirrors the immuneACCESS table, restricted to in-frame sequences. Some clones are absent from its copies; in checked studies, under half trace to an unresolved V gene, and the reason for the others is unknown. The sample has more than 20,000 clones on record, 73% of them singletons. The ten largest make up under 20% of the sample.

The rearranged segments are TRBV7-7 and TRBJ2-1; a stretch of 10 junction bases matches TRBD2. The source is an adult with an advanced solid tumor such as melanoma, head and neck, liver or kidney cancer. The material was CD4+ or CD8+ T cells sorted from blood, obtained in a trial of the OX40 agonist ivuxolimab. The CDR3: CASSSPSGGAYNEQFF. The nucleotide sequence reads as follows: TGTGCTAGCAGCTCACCAAGCGGGGGGGCATACAATGAGCAGTTCTTC. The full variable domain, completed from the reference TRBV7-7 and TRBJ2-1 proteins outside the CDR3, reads GAGVSQSPRYKVTKRGQDVTLRCDPISSHATLYWYQQALGQGPEFLTYFNYEAQPDKSGLPSDRFSAERPEGSISTLTIQRTEQRDSAMYRCASSSPSGGAYNEQFFGPGTRLTVL.